A selection of T cell receptor beta chains follows, all from one sample in a study of cytomegalovirus exposure and HLA in healthy donors. Repertoires were generated with immunoSEQ multiplex PCR, while TCRdb's copy carries only in-frame clones and drops some. This repertoire includes under 100,000 clones. Material: PBMCs. The origin of the receptors is a woman aged 30 to 39 in good health and CMV-seronegative. Both conserved end residues are part of each CDR3. A D gene is named only where the DNA matches it firmly.

>TRBJ1-5|TRBV6-1|TRBD1
CATYRGPGNQPQHF
>TRBJ2-7|TRBV27|TRBD2
CASSSGQGGDEQYF
>TRBJ2-1|TRBV4-1|NA
CASSLTTYNEQFF
>TRBJ2-5|TRBV5-1|NA
CASSYQRSQETQYF
>TRBJ2-7|TRBV7-7|NA
CASSLGAGGYEQYF
>TRBJ2-7|TRBV18|NA
CASSRGDDYEQYF
>TRBJ1-6|TRBV6-5|NA
CASSYLKGEIDSPLHF
>TRBJ2-3|TRBV10-3|TRBD2
CAISELAGGPSTDTQYF
>TRBJ1-4|TRBV7-3|TRBD1
CASSQGAEEKLFF
>TRBJ2-7|TRBV5-1|TRBD2
CASSSGLNYEQYF
>TRBJ2-5|TRBV10-3|NA
CAISESIQGIQETQYF
>TRBJ2-2|TRBV5-4|NA
CASSRTVTNTGELFF
>TRBJ2-2|TRBV5-4|TRBD1
CASSYGTGATTGELFF
>TRBJ2-7|TRBV29-1|NA
CSVGGRDSYEQYF
>TRBJ1-3|TRBV7-2|NA
CASSPLGRASGNTIYF
>TRBJ2-7|TRBV2|TRBD2
CASSDPLAAYEQYF
>TRBJ2-2|TRBV7-9|TRBD1
CASSGQVVNTGELFF
>TRBJ2-7|TRBV29-1|TRBD1
CSGLTGSSYEQYF
>TRBJ2-1|TRBV11-2|NA
CASSPISGPSYNEQFF
>TRBJ2-4|TRBV15|NA
CATSRENFRSVNNLAKNIQYF
>TRBJ1-1|TRBV5-8|NA
CASSLVEGISTEAFF
>TRBJ1-4|TRBV7-8|TRBD1
CASSGTGLNEKLFF
>TRBJ1-4|TRBV11-2|TRBD1
CASSAKGAWDEKLFF
>TRBJ2-7|TRBV4-2|NA
CASSQELQKRTIFYEQYF
>TRBJ2-1|TRBV29-1|TRBD2
CSVEDRGGRDEQFF
>TRBJ2-3|TRBV7-2|NA
CASSVGVITDTQYF
>TRBJ2-1|TRBV7-2|NA
CASSFAGDNEQFF
>TRBJ2-2|TRBV6-1|NA
CASSLDRNTGELFF
>TRBJ2-7|TRBV11-2|NA
CASSFMQGSPYEQYF
>TRBJ1-5|TRBV19|NA
CASSRGRVADQPQHF
>TRBJ1-1|TRBV6-4|TRBD1
CASSEGQASEAFF
>TRBJ2-5|TRBV28|NA
CASSFPGGETQYF
>TRBJ2-3|TRBV5-1|TRBD2
CASSPSGWVSTDTQYF
>TRBJ2-1|TRBV27|NA
CASSLFGTLNEQFF
>TRBJ2-3|TRBV7-3|NA
CASSLSGTDTQYF
>TRBJ1-3|TRBV28|NA
CASIFRVCGNTIYF
>TRBJ2-4|TRBV7-9|NA
CASSSGDTLAKNIQYF
>TRBJ2-1|TRBV6-5|NA
CASSYANNEQFF
>TRBJ2-1|TRBV11-2|NA
CASSLDRQNEQFF
>TRBJ2-1|TRBV7-9|NA
CASSSGGYNEQFF
>TRBJ2-1|TRBV2|TRBD1
CASRDRGNEQFF
>TRBJ1-5|TRBV4-1|TRBD1
CASREGAGYSNQPQHF
>TRBJ2-6|TRBV18|NA
CASSPSGGANVLTF
>TRBJ2-3|TRBV7-3|NA
CASSLNLQGDTQYF
>TRBJ2-5|TRBV2|TRBD2
CASSVRGDTETQYF
>TRBJ2-7|TRBV27|TRBD2
CASSMGLVYEQYF
>TRBJ2-3|TRBV7-9|TRBD2
CASSPRGGSGGTQYF
>TRBJ2-5|TRBV28|NA
CASTKGKTQYF
>NA|TRBV6-6|NA
CASSYPGTSYEQYF
>TRBJ1-2|TRBV7-8|NA
CASSLMTGPNYGYTF
>TRBJ1-3|TRBV7-9|TRBD1
CASSLGAGGTGNTIYF